The 14 T cell receptor beta chains presented below share a single source sample, sequenced in a study of identifying expanded T cells in peripheral blood. TCRdb's table, derived via immunoSEQ multiplex PCR, lists solely in-frame clones and lacks some. The sample has 75,000 to 90,000 clones, about 90% seen once. Sequencing used blood. The receptors here all came from a person aged 18-69 years in good health.

There are a few counts of this clone. The V and J genes are TRBV10-3 and TRBJ1-1, with no clear D. The CDR3 runs 14 residues. V was pared by 7 bases and J by 4 bases, with 16 bases between. In germline, CDR1 is ENHRY, CDR2 SYGVKD. In DNA, the CDR3 is TGTGCCATCACTCCGACACCCGGGTCCACTGAAGCTTTCTTT. Its translation is CAITPTPGSTEAFF.

The chain carries TRBV2 and TRBJ1-1; no firm D call. V dropped 10 bases and J dropped 2 bases, with 14 bases sitting between them. The CDR3 sequence is 13 residues long. Germline loops: CDR1 SNHLY, CDR2 FYNNEI. The CDR3 nucleotides are TGTGCCACCGAAAAGGAGGGCAACACTGAAGCTTTCTTT. It codes for CATEKEGNTEAFF.

The chain joins TRBV18 to TRBJ2-2; 9 nucleotides agree with TRBD1. The CDR3 spans 16 residues. Per germline, CDR1 KGHSH and CDR2 LQKENI. Germline trimming cut 2 bases from V and 4 bases from J; bases unmatched to any gene: 5. CDR3 coding DNA: TGTGCCAGCTCACCAGGGGGACAGGGATTCACCGGGGAGCTGTTTTTT. Translation: CASSPGGQGFTGELFF.

The chain joins TRBV6-6 to TRBJ2-7, with 10 bases identical to TRBD1. CDR3 length: 15 residues. The V segment lost 5 bases and the J segment 3 bases; nucleotides outside the gene matches: 7. The germline CDR1 and CDR2 sequences are MNHNY and SVGAGI (reference sequence). The CDR3 region has the DNA TGTGCCAGCAGTACTCGACAGGGGGCAGTCTACGAGCAGTACTTC. Its protein is CASSTRQGAVYEQYF.

V usage is TRBV5-1 and J usage is TRBJ2-1, with a weak D call TRBD1 (5 bases). V lost 4 bases and J 1 base, leaving 12 bases between the germline ends. CDR1 and CDR2 (germline): SGHRS, YFSETQ. This CDR3 comprises 15 residues. The CDR3 bases are TGCGCCAGCAGCACGGACACCGGGTCCTACAATGAGCAGTTCTTC. As protein: CASSTDTGSYNEQFF.

J is TRBJ2-3 and V is TRBV5-1; the D is unclear. In germline, CDR1 is SGHRS, CDR2 YFSETQ. This CDR3 region has 12 residues. The ends were cut back, 4 bases at V and 4 bases at J, with 7 bases in the middle. The CDR3 DNA reads as TGCGCCAGCAGCGTTAGTCCAGATACGCAGTATTTT. Encoded protein: CASSVSPDTQYF.

V usage is TRBV5-1 and J usage is TRBJ1-1; D gene uncertain. Germline loops: CDR1 SGHRS, CDR2 YFSETQ. V lost 5 bases and J lost 2, with 13 bases in between. This CDR3 region has 14 residues. The CDR3 DNA follows: TGCGCCAGCAGAACGTCGACAATTAACACTGAAGCTTTCTTT. It is translated as CASRTSTINTEAFF.

The CDR3 region is CASSAIRGGELFF. In DNA form, the CDR3 reads TGTGCCAGCAGCGCCATCAGGGGGGGGGAGCTGTTTTTT. The rearrangement uses TRBV7-6 and TRBJ2-2, with TRBD1 identical over 7 bases. Germline values: CDR1 SGHVS, CDR2 FNYEAQ. With V trimmed by 5 bases and J by 8 bases, 5 bases remained unmatched. The CDR3 covers 13 residues. Full variable domain (outside the CDR3, taken from reference TRBV7-6 and TRBJ2-2): GAGVSQSPRYKVTKRGQDVALRCDPISGHVSLYWYRQALGQGPEFLTYFNYEAQQDKSGLPNDRFSAERPEGSISTLTIQRTEQRDSAMYRCASSAIRGGELFFGEGSRLTVL.

The rearrangement uses TRBV7-9 and TRBJ1-1; D may be TRBD1 (5 bases). CDR3 length: 11 residues. V was pared by 11 bases and J by 0 bases, with 7 bases between. Germline values: CDR1 SEHNR, CDR2 FQNEAQ (reference sequence). The CDR3, as DNA: TGTGCCGGGGGTATGAACACTGAAGCTTTCTTT. It specifies CAGGMNTEAFF.

The V and J genes are TRBV7-6 and TRBJ2-7; the D is unclear. The CDR3 extends over 13 amino acids. Deletions cut 1 base from V and 2 bases from J, with 6 bases between. Germline V gives CDR1 SGHVS, CDR2 FNYEAQ. The CDR3 nucleotides are TGTGCCAGCAGCTTAGGAGGCCCCTACGAGCAGTACTTC. This encodes CASSLGGPYEQYF.

V usage is TRBV5-1 and J usage is TRBJ1-1, with unresolved D. Germline loops: CDR1 SGHRS, CDR2 YFSETQ. The V and J ends lost 4 bases and 1 base respectively, with 5 bases between them. The CDR3 runs to 12 residues. For the CDR3, the DNA is TGCGCCAGCAGCCGTCAGAACACTGAAGCTTTCTTT. Residues: CASSRQNTEAFF.

V usage is TRBV5-1 and J usage is TRBJ1-2; 10 positions match TRBD1. Germline trimming cut 7 bases from V and 9 bases from J; bases unmatched to any gene: 3. Looked up from germline, CDR1 is SGHRS and CDR2 is YFSETQ. The CDR3 extends over 11 amino acids. The CDR3 nucleotides read TGCGCCAGCGGACAGGGGGAAAGCTACACCTTC. Translation: CASGQGESYTF.

The CDR3 spells CASRTPPGTQYF. The CDR3 coding sequence is TGTGCCAGCCGGACACCGCCGGGTACGCAGTATTTT. This chain links TRBV2 with TRBJ2-3; possible D gene TRBD1, 5 bases. Trimming left V 8 bases short and J 8 bases short, with 14 bases between. Per the germline V gene, CDR1 is SNHLY and CDR2 is FYNNEI. The CDR3 consists of 12 residues.

The chain employs TRBV18 and TRBJ1-5; D ambiguous. Germline CDR1 and CDR2: KGHSH and LQKENI. The CDR3 sequence is 17 residues long. Between the trimmed V and J ends, which lost 0 bases and 9 bases, there was a span of 21 bases. CDR3 DNA: TGTGCCAGCTCACCACCGGGAGAAGCTTATTCGACCCGGCCCCAGCATTTT. Encoded protein: CASSPPGEAYSTRPQHF. The full variable domain, completed using reference TRBV18 and TRBJ1-5, is NAGVMQNPRHLVRRRGQEARLRCSPMKGHSHVYWYRQLPEEGLKFMVYLQKENIIDESGMPKERFSAEFPKEGPSILRIQQVVRGDSAAYFCASSPPGEAYSTRPQHFGDGTRLSIL.